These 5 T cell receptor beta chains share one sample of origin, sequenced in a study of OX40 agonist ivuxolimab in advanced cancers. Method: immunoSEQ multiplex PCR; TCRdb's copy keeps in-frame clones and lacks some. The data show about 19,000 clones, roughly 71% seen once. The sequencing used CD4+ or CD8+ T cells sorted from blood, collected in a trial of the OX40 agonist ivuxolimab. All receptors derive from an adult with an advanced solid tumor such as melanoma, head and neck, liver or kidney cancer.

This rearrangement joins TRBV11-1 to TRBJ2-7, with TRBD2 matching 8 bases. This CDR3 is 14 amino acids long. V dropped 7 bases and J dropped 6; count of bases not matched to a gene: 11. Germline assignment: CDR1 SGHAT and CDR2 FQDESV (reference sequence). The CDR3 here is CASTPLAAGGEQYF. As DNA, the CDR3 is TGTGCCAGCACCCCCCTCGCGGCGGGAGGCGAGCAGTACTTC.

Here the CDR3 DNA reads TGTGCCAGCAGTTTAGCGGTTTCCTACAATGAGCAGTTCTTC. Protein sequence: CASSLAVSYNEQFF. The genes are TRBV27 and TRBJ2-1; no firm D call. Trimming shortened V by 2 bases and J by 1 base, and 6 bases separated the two germline ends. CDR1 is MNHEY, CDR2 SMNVEV, per germline (reference sequence). The CDR3 is made up of 14 amino acids.

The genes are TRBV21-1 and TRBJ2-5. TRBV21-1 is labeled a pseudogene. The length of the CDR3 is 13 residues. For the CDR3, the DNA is TGTGCCAGCAGCAGAAAGGTCCAAGAGACCCAGTACTTC. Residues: CASSRKVQETQYF.

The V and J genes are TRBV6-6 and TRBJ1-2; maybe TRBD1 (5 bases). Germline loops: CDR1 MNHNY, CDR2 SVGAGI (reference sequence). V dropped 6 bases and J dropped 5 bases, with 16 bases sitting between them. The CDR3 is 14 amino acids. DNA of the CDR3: TGTGCCAGCAGCCCCCAGGGAGGGAAGTATGGCTACACCTTC. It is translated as CASSPQGGKYGYTF.

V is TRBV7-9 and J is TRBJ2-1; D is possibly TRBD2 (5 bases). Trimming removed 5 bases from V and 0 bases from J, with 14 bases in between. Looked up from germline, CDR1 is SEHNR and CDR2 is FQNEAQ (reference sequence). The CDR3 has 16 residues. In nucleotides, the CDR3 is TGTGCCAGCAGCCCCCGAACGGGAAGCTCCTACAATGAGCAGTTCTTC. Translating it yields CASSPRTGSSYNEQFF. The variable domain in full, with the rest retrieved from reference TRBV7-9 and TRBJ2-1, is DTGVSQNPRHKITKRGQNVTFRCDPISEHNRLYWYRQTLGQGPEFLTYFQNEAQLEKSRLLSDRFSAERPKGSFSTLEIQRTEQGDSAMYLCASSPRTGSSYNEQFFGPGTRLTVL.